The T cell receptor beta chain described here comes from a study of T cell responses to AZD1222 COVID-19 vaccine. Study-level points and caveats: The donor cohort was predominantly white British with a female majority, and clonal diversity may have been underestimated.

For this clone: Its antigen is not known.

Sequencing used immunoSEQ multiplex PCR; TCRdb keeps in-frame clones, though not all of them. The repertoire includes more than 250,000 clones, approximately 93% of them detected once, and 0.55% sits in the top ten. V shed 4 bases and J 8 bases; nucleotides not matched to a gene: 16. Germline CDR1 is MGHRA and CDR2 is YSYEKL. This CDR3 has 16 amino acids. This sequence joins TRBV4-1 and TRBJ1-2, with TRBD1 matching over 7 bases. The material was peripheral blood, obtained on day 0 of AZD1222 vaccination. The TCR comes from an adult in good health. CDR3 coding DNA: TGCGCCAGCAGCCTAGGAAGCAGGGGGGACAGCAGGGGCTACACCTTC. It codes for CASSLGSRGDSRGYTF.